The entry below describes one T cell receptor beta chain. Its antigen is not identified. Any gene name here is a mouse gene name. Sequencing ends 1 residue short of the CDR3 end; the germline J gene provides the rest. The data belong to a study of tissue T cells after allogeneic stem cell transplantation. Survey-depth TCRbeta CDR3 sequencing reported V/J genes and productive frequencies. TCRdb's table, derived via immunoSEQ multiplex PCR, lists solely in-frame clones and lacks some. The data hold approximately 17,000 clones, with 55% to 75% observed a single time. CDR3 length equals 16 residues. Trimming shortened V by 1 base and J by 0 bases, and 10 bases separated the two germline ends. Germline V gene sequence: CDR1 KGHTA, CDR2 FRNEEI. Study findings and constraints: Few T cell clones were shared across patients, but motif clusters showed tissue-specific shared signatures. The study did not identify alloreactive or antigen-specific tissue TCRs, and some clones might be persisting host cells. Anatomically similar tissues had similar TCR repertoires within each patient.

Sequenced input: spleen. The receptor was isolated from a female BALB/c mouse in good health. For the strain, the MHC haplotype given is H2-d. The genes are TRBV24 and TRBJ2-1; D perhaps matches TRBD1 (6 bases). Incomplete CDR3 DNA: TGTGCCAGCAGTCTGTCGACAGGCCATAACTATGCTGAGCAGTTC. Translation gives CASSLSTGHNYAEQF. The full CDR3 reads CASSLSTGHNYAEQFF.